Listed below are T cell receptor beta chains from one sample, sequenced in a study of blood T cells in healthy people across ages. TCRdb reprocessed the 5' RACE reads with MiXCR, giving one entry per CDR3 protein. The sample carries more than 800,000 distinct CDR3 sequences, 40% to 55% recorded once. Material: blood. The source is an older woman in good health. CDR3s include the opening cysteine and the closing phenylalanine or tryptophan. D genes are given only for firm matches. Clone size is given for some rows only: seen once, a few or many times, or a class if the clone is expanded.

TRBD1	14	TRBV6-1	TRBJ2-1	NA	CAGKGTGGMYEQFF	TGTGCCGGGAAAGGGACAGGGGGCATGTATGAGCAGTTCTTC
NA	16	TRBV6-1	TRBJ2-6	NA	CASSEGSISGANVLTF	TGTGCCAGCAGTGAGGGTAGTATTTCTGGGGCCAACGTCCTGACTTTC
NA	13	TRBV7-2	TRBJ1-6	NA	CASRTGGLSPLHF	TGTGCCAGCAGGACCGGCGGGTTGTCACCCCTCCACTTT
NA	13	TRBV11-2	TRBJ2-7	few	CASRGGNSYEQYF	TGTGCCAGCAGAGGCGGGAACTCCTACGAGCAGTACTTC
TRBD2	12	TRBV6-6	TRBJ2-1	NA	CAGGLAGNEQFF	TGTGCCGGTGGACTAGCGGGTAATGAGCAGTTCTTC
NA	12	TRBV20-1	TRBJ2-5	NA	CSARTVGETQYF	TGCAGTGCTCGGACAGTCGGAGAGACCCAGTACTTC
TRBD1	14	TRBV2	TRBJ2-7	NA	CACKGGQANYEQYF	TGTGCCTGCAAGGGGGGACAGGCCAACTACGAGCAGTACTTC
NA	12	TRBV6-2/TRBV6-3	TRBJ2-5	NA	CASSEAAREQYF	TGTGCCAGCAGTGAAGCGGCGCGTGAGCAGTACTTC
TRBD1	13	TRBV29-1	TRBJ1-1	NA	CSAGRQGVTEAFF	TGCAGCGCCGGACGACAGGGGGTGACTGAAGCTTTCTTT
TRBD2	14	TRBV27	TRBJ2-1	many	CASRPGAGYNEQFF	TGTGCCAGCCGCCCGGGAGCGGGGTACAATGAGCAGTTCTTC
NA	15	TRBV9	TRBJ1-5	NA	CASSPSGVSNQPQHF	TGTGCCAGCAGCCCCTCGGGGGTTAGCAATCAGCCCCAGCATTTT
NA	14	TRBV20-1	TRBJ1-5	few	CSANGRSSNQPQHF	TGCAGTGCCAACGGACGAAGTAGCAATCAGCCCCAGCATTTT
TRBD2	11	TRBV20-1	TRBJ2-1	NA	CSGGGDNEQFF	TGCAGTGGGGGGGGGGACAATGAGCAGTTCTTC
TRBD2	14	TRBV20-1	TRBJ2-1	few	CSASRGRAGGEQFF	TGCAGTGCTAGTCGGGGCAGAGCGGGAGGTGAGCAGTTCTTC
TRBD2	15	TRBV7-6	TRBJ2-3	NA	CASSLGEGFSDTQYF	TGTGCCAGCAGCTTAGGGGAGGGATTTTCAGATACGCAGTATTTT
NA	15	TRBV11-2	TRBJ2-5	once	CASSLVGGPIETQYF	TGTGCCAGCAGCTTAGTTGGCGGACCTATCGAGACCCAGTACTTC